A selection of T cell receptor beta chains follows, all from one sample in a study of CD8+CD57+ T cells in acquired aplastic anemia. TCRdb redid the calling of the reads with MiXCR, one entry per CDR3 protein. The sample gives some 170,000 distinct CDR3 sequences, about 45% of which show up once; 0.85% to 1.3% is in the top ten. What was sequenced was sorted CD4+, CD8+, or CD8+CD57+ T cells (not recorded which) from PBMCs. The receptors were gathered from a human donor with aplastic anemia. CDR3s include the opening cysteine and the closing phenylalanine or tryptophan. A D gene is named only where the DNA matches it firmly. Rows may omit the clone size; those that give it use once, few, many or a size class.

.	TRBV10-3	TRBD1	TRBJ2-1	CAIRGQANTEQFF	TGTGCCATCAGGGGACAGGCGAACACCGAGCAGTTCTTC
.	TRBV7-2	.	TRBJ2-7	CASSLDTGYSEQYF	TGTGCCAGCAGCTTAGATACCGGCTACTCTGAGCAGTACTTC
many	TRBV4-1	.	TRBJ2-7	CASSQDVGTYEQYF	TGCGCCAGCAGCCAAGACGTCGGAACCTACGAGCAGTACTTC
medium-sized	TRBV7-6	.	TRBJ1-6	CASSQSWSSPLHF	TGTGCCAGCAGCCAATCGTGGAGTTCACCCCTCCACTTT
few	TRBV5-6	.	TRBJ1-2	CASSPQRTAYGYTF	TGTGCCAGCAGCCCTCAACGGACAGCCTATGGCTACACCTTC
.	TRBV10-3	.	TRBJ1-2	CAISEGGGSTYGYTF	TGTGCCATCAGCGAAGGTGGGGGCTCGACCTATGGCTACACCTTC
.	TRBV11-2	.	TRBJ1-6	CASSLGGVAISPLHF	TGTGCCAGCAGCTTAGGCGGGGTAGCGATTTCACCCCTCCACTTT
once	TRBV20-1	.	TRBJ1-2	CSAIFRAGGYGYTF	TGCAGTGCTATCTTTCGGGCGGGAGGCTATGGCTACACCTTC
.	TRBV20-1	.	TRBJ2-3	CSASTNYRTDTQYF	TGCAGTGCTAGCACCAACTACCGCACAGATACGCAGTATTTT
.	TRBV6-1	TRBD1	TRBJ1-4	CASTPTGAANEKLFF	TGTGCCAGCACACCAACAGGGGCTGCTAATGAAAAACTGTTTTTT
.	TRBV2	TRBD1	TRBJ2-7	CASVTGSSYEQYF	TGTGCCAGCGTGACAGGGAGCTCCTACGAGCAGTACTTC
many	TRBV5-1	TRBD2	TRBJ2-7	CASSSLVAGKGGEQYF	TGCGCCAGCAGCTCCTTGGTAGCGGGGAAAGGGGGCGAGCAGTACTTC
.	TRBV2	TRBD2	TRBJ2-3	CASSNPGLAGTDTQYF	TGTGCCAGCAGTAACCCGGGACTAGCGGGGACGGATACGCAGTATTTT
many	TRBV11-2	.	TRBJ2-7	CASSFLPTGSEQYF	TGTGCCAGCAGCTTCCTCCCCACAGGGTCCGAGCAGTACTTC
many	TRBV10-3	TRBD2	TRBJ2-1	CAIRGGAGNEQFF	TGTGCCATCCGCGGGGGGGCCGGCAATGAGCAGTTCTTC
few	TRBV5-1	TRBD2	TRBJ2-2	CASSLSGEANTGELFF	TGCGCCAGCAGCCTTAGCGGGGAGGCCAACACCGGGGAGCTGTTTTTT
few	TRBV7-2	.	TRBJ2-7	CASSLGVGRNYEQYF	TGTGCCAGCAGCTTAGGAGTCGGCAGGAATTACGAGCAGTACTTC
few	TRBV10-3	.	TRBJ1-2	CAISESSSSGWHYGYTF	TGTGCCATCAGTGAGTCGTCTTCGTCAGGGTGGCACTATGGCTACACCTTC
few	TRBV6-1	.	TRBJ1-1	CASSPGPIPRVSEAFF	TGTGCCAGCAGTCCCGGTCCTATTCCTCGGGTTTCTGAAGCTTTCTTT
few	TRBV29-1	TRBD1	TRBJ1-2	CSVADREYYGYTF	TGCAGCGTTGCTGACAGGGAATACTATGGCTACACCTTC
.	TRBV4-2	.	TRBJ1-1	CASSQDRAGTEAFF	TGTGCCAGCAGCCAAGACAGGGCCGGGACTGAAGCTTTCTTT
.	TRBV2	.	TRBJ1-1	CASSVMRGDTEAFF	TGTGCCAGCAGTGTAATGCGGGGGGACACTGAAGCTTTCTTT
few	TRBV6-1	TRBD1	TRBJ1-4	CASSGGQGGEKLFF	TGTGCCAGCAGTGGGGGACAGGGTGGTGAAAAACTGTTTTTT
.	TRBV25-1	TRBD1	TRBJ2-7	CASSDWDFFDPGQGHYEQYF	TGTGCCAGCAGTGATTGGGATTTTTTCGACCCGGGACAGGGGCACTACGAGCAGTACTTC
many	TRBV13	TRBD2	TRBJ2-7	CASSWPSGGAYEQYF	TGTGCCAGCAGCTGGCCTAGCGGGGGGGCCTACGAGCAGTACTTC
.	TRBV14	.	TRBJ2-1	CASSQVSEQFF	TGTGCCAGCAGCCAAGTAAGTGAGCAGTTCTTC
.	TRBV6-5	.	TRBJ1-2	CASSYYGQGYTF	TGTGCCAGCAGTTACTATGGGCAAGGCTACACCTTC
many	TRBV7-8	TRBD1	TRBJ2-7	CASSFADRGRDEQYF	TGTGCCAGCAGCTTTGCGGACAGGGGGCGCGACGAGCAGTACTTC
.	TRBV5-4	TRBD1	TRBJ2-7	CASRDRVGEQYF	TGTGCCAGCAGGGACAGGGTAGGGGAGCAGTACTTC
many	TRBV2	TRBD1	TRBJ2-7	CASRPGQGETYEQYF	TGTGCCAGCAGGCCCGGACAGGGGGAGACCTACGAGCAGTACTTC